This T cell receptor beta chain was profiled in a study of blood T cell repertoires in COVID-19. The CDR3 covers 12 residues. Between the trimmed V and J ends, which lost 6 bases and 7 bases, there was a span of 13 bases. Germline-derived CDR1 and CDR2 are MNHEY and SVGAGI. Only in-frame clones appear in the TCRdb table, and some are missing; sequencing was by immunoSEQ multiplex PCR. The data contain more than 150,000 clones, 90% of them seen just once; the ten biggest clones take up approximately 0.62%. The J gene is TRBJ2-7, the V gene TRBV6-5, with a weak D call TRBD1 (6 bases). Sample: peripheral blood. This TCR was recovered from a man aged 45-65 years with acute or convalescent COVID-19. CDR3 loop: CASRTGGGEQYV. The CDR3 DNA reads TGTGCCAGCAGGACAGGTGGGGGAGAGCAGTACGTC.